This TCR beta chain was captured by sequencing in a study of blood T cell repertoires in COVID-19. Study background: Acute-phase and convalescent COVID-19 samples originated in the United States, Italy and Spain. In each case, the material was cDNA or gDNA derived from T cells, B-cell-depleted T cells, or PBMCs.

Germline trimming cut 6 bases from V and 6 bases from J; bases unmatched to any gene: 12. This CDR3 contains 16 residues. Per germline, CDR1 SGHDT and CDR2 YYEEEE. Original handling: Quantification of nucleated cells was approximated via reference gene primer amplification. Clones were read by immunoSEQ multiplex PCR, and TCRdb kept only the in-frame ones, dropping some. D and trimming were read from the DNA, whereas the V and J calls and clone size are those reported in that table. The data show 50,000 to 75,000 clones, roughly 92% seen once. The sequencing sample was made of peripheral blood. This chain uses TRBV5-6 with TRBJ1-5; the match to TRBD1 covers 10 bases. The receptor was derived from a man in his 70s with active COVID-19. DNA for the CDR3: TGTGCCAGCACCCGACAGGGGGCGGGATTCGGTCAGCCCCAGCATTTT. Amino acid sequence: CASTRQGAGFGQPQHF.